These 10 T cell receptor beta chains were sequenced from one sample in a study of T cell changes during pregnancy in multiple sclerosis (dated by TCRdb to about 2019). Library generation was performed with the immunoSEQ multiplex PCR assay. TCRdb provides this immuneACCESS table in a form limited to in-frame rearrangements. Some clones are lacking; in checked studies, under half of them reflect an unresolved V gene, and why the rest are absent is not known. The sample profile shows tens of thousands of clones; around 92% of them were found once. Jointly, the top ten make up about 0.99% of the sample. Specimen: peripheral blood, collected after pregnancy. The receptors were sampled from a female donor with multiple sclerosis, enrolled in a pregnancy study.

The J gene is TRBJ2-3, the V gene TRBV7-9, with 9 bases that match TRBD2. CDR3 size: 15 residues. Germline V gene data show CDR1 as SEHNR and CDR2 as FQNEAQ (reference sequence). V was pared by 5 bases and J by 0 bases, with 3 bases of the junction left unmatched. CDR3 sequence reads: CASSQGLASTDTQYF. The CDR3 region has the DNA TGTGCCAGCAGCCAGGGACTAGCTAGCACAGATACGCAGTATTTT.

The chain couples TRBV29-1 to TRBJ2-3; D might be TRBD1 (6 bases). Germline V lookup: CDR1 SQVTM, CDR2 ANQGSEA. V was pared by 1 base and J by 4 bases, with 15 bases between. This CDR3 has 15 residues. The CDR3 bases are TGCAGCGTTGAAGTAGGGACACGTTCCCCAGATACGCAGTATTTT. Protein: CSVEVGTRSPDTQYF.

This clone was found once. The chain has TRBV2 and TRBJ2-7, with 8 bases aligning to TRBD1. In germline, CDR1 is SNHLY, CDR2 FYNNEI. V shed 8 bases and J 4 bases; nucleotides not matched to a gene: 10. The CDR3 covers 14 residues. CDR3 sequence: CASDWTGPGYEQYF. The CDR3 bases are TGTGCCAGCGACTGGACAGGGCCAGGGTACGAGCAGTACTTC.

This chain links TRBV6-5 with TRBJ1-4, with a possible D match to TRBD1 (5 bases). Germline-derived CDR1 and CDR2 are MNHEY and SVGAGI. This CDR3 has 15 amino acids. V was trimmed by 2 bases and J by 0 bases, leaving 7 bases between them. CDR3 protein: CASSYGGTTNEKLFF. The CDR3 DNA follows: TGTGCCAGCAGTTACGGGGGGACAACTAATGAAAAACTGTTTTTT.

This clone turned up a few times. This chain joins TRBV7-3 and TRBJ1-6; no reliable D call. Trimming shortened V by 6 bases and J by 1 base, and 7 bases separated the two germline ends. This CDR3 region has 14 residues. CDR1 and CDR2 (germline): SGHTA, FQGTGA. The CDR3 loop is CASRAGSYNSPLHF. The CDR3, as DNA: TGTGCCAGCAGGGCAGGTTCCTATAATTCACCCCTCCACTTT. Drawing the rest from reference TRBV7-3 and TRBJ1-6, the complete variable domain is GAGVSQTPSNKVTEKGKYVELRCDPISGHTALYWYRQSLGQGPEFLIYFQGTGAADDSGLPNDRFFAVRPEGSVSTLKIQRTERGDSAVYLCASRAGSYNSPLHFGNGTRLTVT.

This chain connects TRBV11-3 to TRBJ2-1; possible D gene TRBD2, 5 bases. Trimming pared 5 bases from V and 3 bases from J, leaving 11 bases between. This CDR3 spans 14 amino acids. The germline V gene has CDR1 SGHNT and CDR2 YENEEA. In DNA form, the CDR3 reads TGTGCCAGCAGCCGGGATTTGAACTACAATGAGCAGTTCTTC. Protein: CASSRDLNYNEQFF.

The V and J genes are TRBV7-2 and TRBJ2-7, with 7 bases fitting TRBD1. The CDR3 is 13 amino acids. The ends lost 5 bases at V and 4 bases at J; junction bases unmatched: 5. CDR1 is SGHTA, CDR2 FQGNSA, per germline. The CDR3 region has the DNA TGTGCCAGCAGCCGGGGACAGCCTTACGAGCAGTACTTC. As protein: CASSRGQPYEQYF.

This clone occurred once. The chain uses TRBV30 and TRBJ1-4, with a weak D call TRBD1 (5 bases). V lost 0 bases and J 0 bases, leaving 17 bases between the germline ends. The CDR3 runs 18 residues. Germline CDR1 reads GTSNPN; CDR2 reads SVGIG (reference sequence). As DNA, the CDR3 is TGTGCCTGGAGTGTCCTAGGGGAATGGTCCACAACTAATGAAAAACTGTTTTTT. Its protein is CAWSVLGEWSTTNEKLFF.

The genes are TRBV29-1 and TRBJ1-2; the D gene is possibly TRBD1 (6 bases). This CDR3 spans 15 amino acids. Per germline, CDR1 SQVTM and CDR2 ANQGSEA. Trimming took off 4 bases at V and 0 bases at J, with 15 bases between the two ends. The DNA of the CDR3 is TGCAGCGTTGGGGGGCAGGACGGTACTAACTATGGCTACACCTTC. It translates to CSVGGQDGTNYGYTF.

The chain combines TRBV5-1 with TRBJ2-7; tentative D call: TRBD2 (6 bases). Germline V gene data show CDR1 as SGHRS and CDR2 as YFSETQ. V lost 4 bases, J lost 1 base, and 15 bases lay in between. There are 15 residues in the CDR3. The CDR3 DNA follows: TGCGCCAGCAGCGTGGTTCCGGGGGAGTCCTACGAGCAGTACTTC. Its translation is CASSVVPGESYEQYF.